Below, 31 T cell receptor beta chains from the same sample are listed, as sequenced in a study of blood T cell repertoires in COVID-19. Produced via immunoSEQ multiplex PCR; TCRdb's table is partial and in-frame only. In the table there are roughly 250,000 clones, roughly nine tenths of which are singletons. The sample comprised PBMCs or T cells enriched from blood (not recorded which). Receptors were obtained from a woman aged 18-30 years who had recovered from COVID-19.

The chain combines TRBV5-8 with TRBJ1-2; possible D gene TRBD1, 5 bases. Looked up from germline, CDR1 is SGHTS and CDR2 is YDEGEE. Trimming removed 3 bases at V and 2 bases at J, with 14 bases between. This CDR3 comprises 15 residues. The DNA of the CDR3 is TGTGCCAGCAGCTCAATGGGAGGGGACAACTATGGCTACACCTTC. It encodes CASSSMGGDNYGYTF.

About this clone itself: The limits of the CDR3 on the DNA are not certain, so only TCRdb's listed CDR3 is given. The V gene is TRBV5-6, the J gene TRBJ1-5; the D call in the table, TRBD1, was not verified against the DNA. The germline CDR1 and CDR2 sequences are SGHDT and YYEEEE. The CDR3 totals 18 residues, both ends included. The CDR3 reads CASSFGPGQGDSNQPQHF.

V gene TRBV10-1 combines with J gene TRBJ2-1; no clear D gene. CDR1 WNHNN and CDR2 SYGVQD come from the germline V gene (reference sequence). The V end lost 4 bases, the J end lost 0 bases, and 10 bases lay between the germline ends. This CDR3 contains 15 residues. CDR3 sequence: CASSVPRGSYNEQFF. As DNA, the CDR3 is TGCGCCAGCAGTGTACCCAGAGGCTCCTACAATGAGCAGTTCTTC.

This clone has a single count. This same CDR3 is encoded by further DNA sequences in the sample. The chain uses TRBV5-1 and TRBJ2-2; D is perhaps TRBD2 (5 bases). The CDR3 extends over 14 amino acids. The V end lost 0 bases, the J end lost 6 bases, and 9 bases lay between the germline ends. Germline values: CDR1 SGHRS, CDR2 YFSETQ. The CDR3 nucleotides are TGCGCCAGCAGCTTGGTGGGGAGTGCCGGGGAGCTGTTTTTT. Translating it yields CASSLVGSAGELFF.

The chain recombines TRBV4-1 with TRBJ1-5; D might be TRBD1 (6 bases). Germline V lookup: CDR1 MGHRA, CDR2 YSYEKL. V was shortened by 0 bases and J by 6 bases, with 9 bases between the two germline ends. The CDR3 length is 14 residues. CDR3 loop: CASSQENRAQPQHF. CDR3 DNA: TGCGCCAGCAGCCAAGAGAACAGGGCTCAGCCCCAGCATTTT.

Written as DNA, the CDR3 is TGTGCCAGCAGTTCGACTAGCGTTAATGAGCAGTTCTTC. Its protein is CASSSTSVNEQFF. The gene calls are TRBV2 and TRBJ2-1; the match to TRBD2 covers 8 bases. V was clipped by 5 bases and J by 7 bases; unmatched bases: 4. Germline CDR1 reads SNHLY; CDR2 reads FYNNEI. This CDR3 spans 13 amino acids.

The rearrangement joins TRBV2 to TRBJ2-1, with TRBD1 matching over 7 bases. From germline, CDR1 is SNHLY and CDR2 FYNNEI. The CDR3 has 12 residues. V gave up 8 bases and J gave up 4 bases; unmatched junction bases: 2. The CDR3 reads CASEDRYNEQFF. CDR3 DNA: TGTGCCAGCGAGGACAGGTACAATGAGCAGTTCTTC.

J is TRBJ1-2 and V is TRBV5-6, with D tentatively TRBD1 (5 bases). This CDR3 contains 16 residues. Germline V lookup: CDR1 SGHDT, CDR2 YYEEEE. Trimming stripped 3 bases from V and 1 base from J, with 16 bases between. CDR3 in DNA: TGTGCCAGCAGCTCTCCGACAGACCGTTTTAACTATGGCTACACCTTC. This codes for CASSSPTDRFNYGYTF.

The chain uses TRBV5-1 and TRBJ2-3, with TRBD2 as a possible D gene (6 bases). The CDR3 spans 16 residues. CDR1 SGHRS and CDR2 YFSETQ come from the germline V gene. V was cut by 0 bases and J by 2 bases, with 13 bases left in between. The CDR3 sequence: CASSLEEGGDTDTQYF. The CDR3, as DNA: TGCGCCAGCAGCTTGGAGGAGGGAGGAGACACAGATACGCAGTATTTT.

This chain links TRBV6-9 with TRBJ2-7; 9 positions match TRBD2. CDR1 is MNHGY and CDR2 is SVAAGI in the germline V gene. CDR3 length: 15 amino acids. V lost 7 bases and J lost 3; bases outside the gene matches: 10. In DNA form, the CDR3 reads TGTGCCAGCAACCCCGGACTAGCGAAGGGCTACGAGCAGTACTTC. The encoded protein is CASNPGLAKGYEQYF.

For the CDR3, the DNA is TGTGCCAGCAGCTTAAAAGGACACCCGGAGAATCAGCCCCAGCATTTT. As protein: CASSLKGHPENQPQHF. The gene calls are TRBV7-8 and TRBJ1-5; D perhaps matches TRBD1 (5 bases). Germline CDR1 SGHVS, CDR2 FQNEAQ. V was shortened by 2 bases and J by 4 bases, with 15 bases between the two germline ends. This CDR3 contains 16 residues.

As for this clone: This specimen includes other DNA sequences encoding the same CDR3. This chain uses TRBV27 with TRBJ2-5; 11 nucleotides align to TRBD1. The CDR3 consists of 14 residues. Unmatched junction bases numbered 0, after V lost 2 bases and J lost 4 bases. CDR1 is MNHEY and CDR2 is SMNVEV in the germline V gene (reference sequence). CDR3 in amino acids: CASSLGTGGETQYF. The CDR3 DNA sequence: TGTGCCAGCAGTTTAGGGACAGGGGGAGAGACCCAGTACTTC.

The gene calls are TRBV15 and TRBJ1-6, with TRBD1 matching over 7 bases. Germline CDR1 reads LNHNV; CDR2 reads YYDKDF (reference sequence). The CDR3 contains 15 residues. Losses at the gene ends were 5 bases for V and 9 bases for J; bases not matched to a gene: 10. CDR3 amino acids: CATSETTGSGSPLHF. As DNA, the CDR3 is TGTGCCACCAGCGAGACGACAGGGAGCGGTTCACCCCTCCACTTT. The variable domain in full, completed from reference TRBV15 and TRBJ1-6, reads DAMVIQNPRYQVTQFGKPVTLSCSQTLNHNVMYWYQQKSSQAPKLLFHYYDKDFNNEADTPDNFQSRRPNTSFCFLDIRSPGLGDTAMYLCATSETTGSGSPLHFGNGTRLTVT.

DNA for the CDR3: TGTGCCAGCAGCTTGGTGGGGGACAGCTATGGCTACACCTTC. This sequence encodes CASSLVGDSYGYTF. The chain recombines TRBV5-8 with TRBJ1-2; 7 positions match TRBD1. This CDR3 spans 14 amino acids. J gave up 4 bases and V 0 bases, and 3 bases lay outside the gene matches. Germline lookup yields CDR1 SGHTS and CDR2 YDEGEE.

This clone has just a few counts. This chain connects TRBV5-8 to TRBJ1-2; possibly TRBD1 for D (5 bases). Germline lookup yields CDR1 SGHTS and CDR2 YDEGEE. V lost 4 bases to trimming and J lost 5 bases, with 12 bases between them. This CDR3 is built from 13 residues. The CDR3 DNA reads as TGTGCCAGCAGCACAGACAGCATATATGGCTACACCTTC. As protein: CASSTDSIYGYTF.

The chain uses TRBV3-1 (or the pseudogene TRBV3-2) and TRBJ1-6, with D perhaps matching TRBD1 (6 bases). This CDR3 comprises 15 residues. In germline, CDR1 is LGHDT, CDR2 YNNKEL (reference sequence). V dropped 4 bases and J dropped 5 bases, with 12 bases sitting between them. Written as DNA, the CDR3 is TGTGCCAGCAGCCCCCTGGACAGTCATAATTCACCCCTCCACTTT. Translating it yields CASSPLDSHNSPLHF.

This chain links TRBV6-6 with TRBJ1-4, with unresolved D. V was clipped by 4 bases and J by 10 bases, with 16 bases between them. Germline CDR1 is MNHNY and CDR2 is SVGAGI (reference sequence). The CDR3 is 14 residues long. The CDR3 sequence: CASSSHGLVAKLFF. The DNA for the CDR3 is TGTGCCAGCAGTTCCCACGGTTTGGTAGCAAAACTGTTTTTT.

The rearrangement uses TRBV5-1 and TRBJ2-3, with 8 positions matching TRBD2. V gave up 0 bases and J gave up 1 base; unmatched junction bases: 4. Germline loops: CDR1 SGHRS, CDR2 YFSETQ. The CDR3 is 16 amino acids. CDR3 protein: CASSLAGTRGTDTQYF. The CDR3 nucleotides read TGCGCCAGCAGCTTGGCTGGGACTAGAGGCACAGATACGCAGTATTTT.

This sequence joins TRBV19 and TRBJ2-4; D might be TRBD1 (6 bases). Germline V gives CDR1 LNHDA, CDR2 SQIVND (reference sequence). The CDR3 runs 16 residues. Trimming pared 5 bases from V and 0 bases from J, leaving 14 bases between. DNA for the CDR3: TGTGCCAGTAGTGACGCCCCACAGGGAGCCAAAAACATTCAGTACTTC. Translation gives CASSDAPQGAKNIQYF.

CDR3 sequence (DNA): TGTGCCATGAGGGACAGGGGACAAGAGACCCAGTACTTC. It is translated as CAMRDRGQETQYF. The chain joins TRBV2 to TRBJ2-5, with 10 bases identical to TRBD1. Germline-derived CDR1 and CDR2 are SNHLY and FYNNEI. This CDR3 is 13 amino acids long. J lost 2 bases, V lost 10 bases, and 4 bases had no gene match. The full variable domain, completed using reference TRBV2 and TRBJ2-5, is EPEVTQTPSHQVTQMGQEVILRCVPISNHLYFYWYRQILGQKVEFLVSFYNNEISEKSEIFDDQFSVERPDGSNFTLKIRSTKLEDSAMYFCAMRDRGQETQYFGPGTRLLVL.

The genes are TRBV5-5 and TRBJ1-5; possibly TRBD1 for D (6 bases). The length of the CDR3 is 16 residues. Germline V CDR1 and CDR2: SGHKS, YYEKEE (reference sequence). Trimming removed 4 bases from V and 7 bases from J, with 21 bases in between. The CDR3 is CASSHDPVGGEQPQHF. The CDR3 DNA sequence: TGTGCCAGCAGCCACGATCCGGTAGGGGGTGAACAGCCCCAGCATTTT.

The genes are TRBV5-4 and TRBJ1-4, with 7 bases lining up with TRBD1. V dropped 3 bases and J dropped 5; count of bases not matched to a gene: 7. Per germline, CDR1 SGHNT and CDR2 YYREEE (reference sequence). The CDR3 is 15 amino acids. The CDR3 nucleotides read TGTGCCAGCAGCTCAAGGACAGGACGGAATGAAAAACTGTTTTTT. It translates to CASSSRTGRNEKLFF.

In regard to this clone: The conserved phenylalanine or tryptophan is not found at the CDR3 terminus, so this likely reflects a read error. Because the CDR3's place on the DNA is in doubt, the DNA is left out and the CDR3 is given as listed by TCRdb. The rearrangement links TRBV7-9 to TRBJ1-2; the table calls TRBD1, which could not be checked here. From its first to its last residue, the CDR3 has 14 amino acids. Germline V gene sequence: CDR1 SEHNR, CDR2 FQNEAQ (reference sequence). The CDR3 sequence: CASSFGGDRGKLEI.

The chain carries TRBV14 and TRBJ1-2; 9 bases line up with TRBD1. Germline V lookup: CDR1 SGHDN, CDR2 FVKESK. The J segment lost 1 base and the V segment lost 6 bases, leaving 9 bases of the junction unmatched. The CDR3 contains 16 residues. CDR3 residues: CASSYEPGQGNYGYTF. The CDR3, as DNA: TGTGCCAGCAGTTACGAGCCGGGACAGGGTAACTATGGCTACACCTTC. Full variable domain (remainder filled in from reference TRBV14 and TRBJ1-2): EAGVTQFPSHSVIEKGQTVTLRCDPISGHDNLYWYRRVMGKEIKFLLHFVKESKQDESGMPNNRFLAERTGGTYSTLKVQPAELEDSGVYFCASSYEPGQGNYGYTFGSGTRLTVV.

The V gene is TRBV19, the J gene TRBJ2-7; D is uncertain. With 5 bases removed from V and 6 bases from J, the gap between germline ends came to 14 bases. The germline gives CDR1 LNHDA, CDR2 SQIVND (reference sequence). The length of the CDR3 is 13 residues. The CDR3 DNA sequence: TGTGCCAGTAGTCCCTTCCCTTATTCCGAGCAGTACTTC. This gives the protein CASSPFPYSEQYF.

The gene calls are TRBV9 and TRBJ2-1; 7 nucleotides line up with TRBD2. J was trimmed by 2 bases and V by 2 bases; bases with no gene match: 7. The germline CDR1 and CDR2 sequences are SGDLS and YYNGEE. The CDR3 spans 16 residues. Written as DNA, the CDR3 is TGTGCCAGCAGCGTTCCCCCGGGGGGAACCTACAATGAGCAGTTCTTC. Protein: CASSVPPGGTYNEQFF.

The CDR3: CASSTPSGGLDEKLFF. The CDR3 bases are TGTGCCAGTAGTACCCCCTCGGGGGGCTTGGATGAAAAACTGTTTTTT. The chain uses TRBV19 and TRBJ1-4, with D perhaps TRBD1 (6 bases). The CDR3 runs 16 residues. V gave up 4 bases and J gave up 6 bases, with 18 bases separating them. The germline gives CDR1 LNHDA, CDR2 SQIVND (reference sequence).

The CDR3 DNA reads as TGTGCCAGTAGTGGACAGTTTAATCAGCCCCAGCATTTT. It encodes CASSGQFNQPQHF. This rearrangement joins TRBV19 to TRBJ1-5, with a weak D call TRBD1 (6 bases). Trimming stripped 5 bases from V and 4 bases from J, with 9 bases between. Germline lookup yields CDR1 LNHDA and CDR2 SQIVND (reference sequence). This CDR3 has 13 amino acids.

As regards this clone: Other nucleotide sequences in the sample specify the same CDR3. The V gene is TRBV19, the J gene TRBJ1-1; 7 positions match TRBD1. Unmatched junction bases numbered 7, after V lost 8 bases and J lost 4 bases. The germline gives CDR1 LNHDA, CDR2 SQIVND (reference sequence). CDR3 length: 13 amino acids. This CDR3 reads CASSVSGGTEAFF. CDR3 nucleotide sequence: TGTGCCAGTTCCGTTTCAGGGGGCACTGAAGCTTTCTTT.

The chain has TRBV7-2 and TRBJ2-4, with 11 positions matching TRBD2. The J segment lost 5 bases and the V segment lost 4 bases, leaving 4 bases of the junction unmatched. CDR3 length: 15 amino acids. CDR1 is SGHTA, CDR2 FQGNSA, per germline. The CDR3 DNA reads TGTGCCAGCAGCTGGATAGCGGGGGGGGAAAACATTCAGTACTTC. Its translation: CASSWIAGGENIQYF.

The genes are TRBV9 and TRBJ2-4; D not resolved. Germline CDR1 is SGDLS and CDR2 is YYNGEE. V lost 3 bases and J 7 bases, leaving 11 bases between the germline ends. The CDR3 is made up of 13 amino acids. DNA for the CDR3: TGTGCCAGCAGCGACGGAGTGGCGAACATTCAGTACTTC. Its translation: CASSDGVANIQYF.